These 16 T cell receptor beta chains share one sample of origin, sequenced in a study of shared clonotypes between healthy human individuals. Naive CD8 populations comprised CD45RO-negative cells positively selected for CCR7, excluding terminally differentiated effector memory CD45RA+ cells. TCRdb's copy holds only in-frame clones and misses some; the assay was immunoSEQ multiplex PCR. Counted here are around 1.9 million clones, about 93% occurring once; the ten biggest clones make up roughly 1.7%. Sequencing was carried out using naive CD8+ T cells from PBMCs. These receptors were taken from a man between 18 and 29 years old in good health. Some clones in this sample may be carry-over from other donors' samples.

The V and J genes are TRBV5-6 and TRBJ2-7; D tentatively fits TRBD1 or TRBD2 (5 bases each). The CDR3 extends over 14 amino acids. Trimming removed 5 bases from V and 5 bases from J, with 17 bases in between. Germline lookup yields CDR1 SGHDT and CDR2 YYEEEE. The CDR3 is CASRHRDEAHEQYF. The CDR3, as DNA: TGTGCCAGCAGGCACCGGGACGAAGCACACGAGCAGTACTTC.

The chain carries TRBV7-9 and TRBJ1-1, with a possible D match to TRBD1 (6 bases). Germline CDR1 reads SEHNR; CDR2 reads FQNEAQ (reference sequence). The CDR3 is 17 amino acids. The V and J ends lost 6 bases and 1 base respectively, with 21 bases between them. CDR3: CASRTQGEWVGNTEAFF. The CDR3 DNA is TGTGCCAGCAGGACACAGGGTGAGTGGGTCGGGAACACTGAAGCTTTCTTT.

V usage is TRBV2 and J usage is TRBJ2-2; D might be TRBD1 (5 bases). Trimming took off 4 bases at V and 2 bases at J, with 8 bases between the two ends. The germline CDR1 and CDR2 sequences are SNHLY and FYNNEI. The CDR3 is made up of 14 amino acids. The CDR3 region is CASSATENTGELFF. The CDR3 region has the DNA TGTGCCAGCAGTGCGACAGAAAACACCGGGGAGCTGTTTTTT.

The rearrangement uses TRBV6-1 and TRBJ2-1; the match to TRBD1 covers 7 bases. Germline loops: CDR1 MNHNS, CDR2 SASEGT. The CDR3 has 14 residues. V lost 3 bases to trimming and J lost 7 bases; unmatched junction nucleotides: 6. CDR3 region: CASSEWIQGNEQFF. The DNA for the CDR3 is TGTGCCAGCAGTGAGTGGATACAGGGGAATGAGCAGTTCTTC.

CDR3 residues: CASTPVRLRQGLSTDTQYF. The DNA for the CDR3 is TGTGCCAGTACTCCGGTTAGATTGAGACAGGGCCTTAGCACAGATACGCAGTATTTT. The genes are TRBV19 and TRBJ2-3; TRBD1 matches at 7 bases. Germline trimming cut 7 bases from V and 0 bases from J; bases unmatched to any gene: 19. This CDR3 region has 19 residues. Germline assignment: CDR1 LNHDA and CDR2 SQIVND (reference sequence).

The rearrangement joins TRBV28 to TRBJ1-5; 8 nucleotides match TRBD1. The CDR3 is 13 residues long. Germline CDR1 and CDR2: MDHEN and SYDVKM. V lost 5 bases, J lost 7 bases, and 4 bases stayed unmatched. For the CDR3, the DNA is TGTGCCAGCAGTCTCAGGGGGCGGCAGCCCCAGCATTTT. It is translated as CASSLRGRQPQHF.

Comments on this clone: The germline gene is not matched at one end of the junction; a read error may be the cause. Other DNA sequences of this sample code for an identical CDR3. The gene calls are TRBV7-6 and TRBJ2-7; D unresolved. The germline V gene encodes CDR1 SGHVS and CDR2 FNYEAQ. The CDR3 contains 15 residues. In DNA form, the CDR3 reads TGTGCCAGCAGCTTAGGTTTCCAGGTCTCCTACGAGCAATACTTC. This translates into CASSLGFQVSYEQYF.

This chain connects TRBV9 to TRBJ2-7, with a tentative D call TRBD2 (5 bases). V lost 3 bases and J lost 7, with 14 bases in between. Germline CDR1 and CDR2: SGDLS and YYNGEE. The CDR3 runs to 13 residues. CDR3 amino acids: CASSAAPPGEQYF. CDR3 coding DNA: TGTGCCAGCAGCGCGGCCCCACCGGGGGAGCAGTACTTC. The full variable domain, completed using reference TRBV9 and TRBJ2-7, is DSGVTQTPKHLITATGQRVTLRCSPRSGDLSVYWYQQSLDQGLQFLIQYYNGEERAKGNILERFSAQQFPDLHSELNLSSLELGDSALYFCASSAAPPGEQYFGPGTRLTVT.

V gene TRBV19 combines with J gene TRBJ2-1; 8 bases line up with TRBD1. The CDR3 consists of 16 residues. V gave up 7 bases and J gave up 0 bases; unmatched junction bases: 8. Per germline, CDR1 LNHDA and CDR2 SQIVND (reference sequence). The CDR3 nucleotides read TGTGCCAGTACCAAGGACAGGGCAAGCTCCTACAATGAGCAGTTCTTC. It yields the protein CASTKDRASSYNEQFF.

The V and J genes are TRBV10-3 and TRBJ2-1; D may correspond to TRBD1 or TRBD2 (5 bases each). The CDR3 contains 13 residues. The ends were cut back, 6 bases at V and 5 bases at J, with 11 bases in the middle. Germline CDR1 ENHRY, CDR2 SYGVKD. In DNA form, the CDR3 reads TGTGCCATCAGGGGGACCCTTGACAATGAGCAGTTCTTC. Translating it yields CAIRGTLDNEQFF.

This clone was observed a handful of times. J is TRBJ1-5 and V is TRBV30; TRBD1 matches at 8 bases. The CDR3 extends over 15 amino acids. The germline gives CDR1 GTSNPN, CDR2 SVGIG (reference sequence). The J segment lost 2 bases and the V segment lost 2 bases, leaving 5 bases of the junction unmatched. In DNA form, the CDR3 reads TGTGCCTGGAGTCCCATGACAGGGGGCAATCAGCCCCAGCATTTT. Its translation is CAWSPMTGGNQPQHF.

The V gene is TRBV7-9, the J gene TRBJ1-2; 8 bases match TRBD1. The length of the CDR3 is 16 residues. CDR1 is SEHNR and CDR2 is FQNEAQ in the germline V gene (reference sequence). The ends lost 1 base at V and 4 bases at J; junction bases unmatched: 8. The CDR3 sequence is CASSLGRRGQGYGYTF. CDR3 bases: TGTGCCAGCAGCTTAGGGCGTCGAGGACAGGGCTATGGCTACACCTTC.

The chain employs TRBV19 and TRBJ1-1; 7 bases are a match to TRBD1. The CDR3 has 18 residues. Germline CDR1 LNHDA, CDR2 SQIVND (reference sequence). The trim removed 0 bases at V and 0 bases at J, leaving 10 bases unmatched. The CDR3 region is CASSIDPLGTAMNTEAFF. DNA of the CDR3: TGTGCCAGTAGTATAGATCCCTTAGGGACAGCAATGAACACTGAAGCTTTCTTT.

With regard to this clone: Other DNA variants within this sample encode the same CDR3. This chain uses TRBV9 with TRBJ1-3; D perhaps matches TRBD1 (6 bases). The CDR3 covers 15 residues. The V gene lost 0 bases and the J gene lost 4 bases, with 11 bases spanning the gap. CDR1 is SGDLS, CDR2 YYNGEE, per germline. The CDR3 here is CASSVGPGAGNTIYF. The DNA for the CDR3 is TGTGCCAGCAGCGTAGGTCCAGGGGCAGGAAACACCATATATTTT.

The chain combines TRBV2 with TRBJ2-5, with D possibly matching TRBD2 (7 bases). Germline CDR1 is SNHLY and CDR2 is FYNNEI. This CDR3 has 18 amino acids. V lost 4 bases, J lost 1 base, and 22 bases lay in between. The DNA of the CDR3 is TGTGCCAGCAGTGTATCATTACTGACGGGGGGCTTCCAAGAGACCCAGTACTTC. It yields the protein CASSVSLLTGGFQETQYF.

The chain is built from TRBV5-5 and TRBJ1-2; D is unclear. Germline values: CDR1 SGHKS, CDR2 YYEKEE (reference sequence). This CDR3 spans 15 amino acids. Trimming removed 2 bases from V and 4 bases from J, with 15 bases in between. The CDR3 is CASSFPQTSSYGYTF. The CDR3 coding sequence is TGTGCCAGCAGCTTCCCGCAGACATCAAGCTATGGCTACACCTTC.